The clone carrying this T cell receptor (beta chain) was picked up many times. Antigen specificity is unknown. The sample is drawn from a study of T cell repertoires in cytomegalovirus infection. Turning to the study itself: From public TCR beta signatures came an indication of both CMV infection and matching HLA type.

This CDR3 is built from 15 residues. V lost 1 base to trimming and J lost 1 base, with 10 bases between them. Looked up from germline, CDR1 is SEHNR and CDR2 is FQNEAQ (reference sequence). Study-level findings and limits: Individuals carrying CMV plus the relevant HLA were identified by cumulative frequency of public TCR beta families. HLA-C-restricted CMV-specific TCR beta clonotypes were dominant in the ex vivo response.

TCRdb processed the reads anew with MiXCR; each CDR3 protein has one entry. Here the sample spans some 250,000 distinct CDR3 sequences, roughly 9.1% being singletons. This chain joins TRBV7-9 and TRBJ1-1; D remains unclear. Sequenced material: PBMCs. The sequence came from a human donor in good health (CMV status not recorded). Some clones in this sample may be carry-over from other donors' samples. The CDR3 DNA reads TGTGCCAGCAGCTTAGTGGTGGGGAGGAACACTGAAGCTTTCTTT. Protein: CASSLVVGRNTEAFF.